The rows below give T cell receptor beta chains drawn from one sample of a study of vaccination and CD4 T cells after COVID-19. For these TCRs, the target antigens are not known. Each CDR3 protein is one row after TCRdb ran MiXCR on the PCR reads. The table lists about 20,000 distinct CDR3 sequences, approximately 52% of them singletons. Sequencing used CD4+ T cells from blood, cultured in vitro. These receptor sequences come from a human donor who had recovered from COVID-19. Each CDR3 is given with its conserved first and last residue. A D gene is named only where the DNA matches it firmly. Rows may omit the clone size; those that give it use once, few, many or a size class.

V gene,clone size,D gene,J gene,CDR3 DNA,CDR3 protein
TRBV6-1,-,-,TRBJ1-5,TGTGCCAGCAGGCAGACCGGGGGTCAGCCCCAGCATTTT,CASRQTGGQPQHF
TRBV20-1,-,-,TRBJ2-7,TGCAGTGCTAGAGAGGGAAGGAGGGCCGTAATCGGGTCCTACGAGCAGTACTTC,CSAREGRRAVIGSYEQYF
TRBV24-1,-,-,TRBJ1-2,TGTGCCACCAGTGGTCCCGCGGGGGGGAACTATGGCTACACCTTC,CATSGPAGGNYGYTF
TRBV29-1,-,-,TRBJ2-5,TGCAGCGTCCGGGTCGGAGGGGTCGGTGAGACCCAGTACTTC,CSVRVGGVGETQYF
TRBV20-1,few,-,TRBJ2-7,TGCAGTGCTTCCCTTCCCGAGCAGTACTTC,CSASLPEQYF
TRBV20-1,-,-,TRBJ2-3,TGCAGTGCTAAAGAGGTGGCAGATACGCAGTATTTT,CSAKEVADTQYF
TRBV27,-,-,TRBJ2-2,TGTGCCAGCAAAGTGGGGCGGAACACCGGGGAGCTGTTTTTT,CASKVGRNTGELFF
TRBV7-3,few,TRBD2,TRBJ2-1,TGTGCCAGCAGCCTGACCCTAGCGGGGGGGCCACATGAGCAGTTCTTC,CASSLTLAGGPHEQFF
TRBV2,-,-,TRBJ2-3,TGTGCCAGCAGTGTAGGGGGTACGCAGTATTTT,CASSVGGTQYF
TRBV7-2,few,-,TRBJ1-2,TGTGCCAGCAGCTCCTACCTAACCTCGGGCTACACCTTC,CASSSYLTSGYTF
TRBV10-2,-,-,TRBJ2-7,TGCGCCAATCCCTCCCCGCCGGCGAGCTCCTACGAGCAGTACTTC,CANPSPPASSYEQYF
TRBV28,-,-,TRBJ1-6,TGTGCCAGCAGTAAAATCCGGGCTTCACCCCTCCACTTT,CASSKIRASPLHF
TRBV2,-,TRBD2,TRBJ2-1,TGTGCCAGCACCGCGGGAGAGTACAATGAGCAGTTCTTC,CASTAGEYNEQFF
TRBV7-9,few,TRBD2,TRBJ2-3,TGTGCCAGCAGCTCGTACCGGGGGGGGGACACAGATACGCAGTATTTT,CASSSYRGGDTDTQYF
TRBV12-3/TRBV12-4,few,-,TRBJ1-1,TGTGCCAGCAGTTTAGGGTCGTATGGGAACACTGAAGCTTTCTTT,CASSLGSYGNTEAFF
TRBV11-1,-,-,TRBJ2-3,TGTGCCAGCAGCTCCCGGGCCATTACAGATACGCAGTATTTT,CASSSRAITDTQYF
TRBV28,-,-,TRBJ2-7,TGTGCCAGTGCTGAGTACGAGCAGTACTTC,CASAEYEQYF
TRBV7-2,-,-,TRBJ2-3,TGTGCCAGCAGCCTCTTAGGCCCTACGCAGTATTTT,CASSLLGPTQYF
TRBV7-2,-,-,TRBJ2-1,TGTGCCAGCAGCTTAGCGGGAGGTACCTACAATGAGCAGTTCTTC,CASSLAGGTYNEQFF
TRBV28,-,-,TRBJ2-1,TGTGCCAGCAGCGGTCACGAGCGGCTCTACAATGAGCAGTTCTTC,CASSGHERLYNEQFF
TRBV7-2,few,-,TRBJ2-2,TGTGCCAGCAGCTTTGTGGCCTACACCGGGGAGCTGTTTTTT,CASSFVAYTGELFF
TRBV28,-,-,TRBJ1-2,TGTGCCAGCAGGGGACCGGCTAACTATGGCTACACCTTC,CASRGPANYGYTF
TRBV20-1,-,TRBD2,TRBJ2-1,TGCAGTGCTAGAGACAGGGAGGGGTACAATGAGCAGTTCTTC,CSARDREGYNEQFF
TRBV20-1,-,-,TRBJ1-1,TGCAGTGTTGACCCTAACTACACTGAAGCTTTCTTT,CSVDPNYTEAFF
TRBV12-2,-,-,TRBJ2-1,TGTGCAAGTCGCTTCGACAGGAACAATGAGCAGTTCTTC,CASRFDRNNEQFF
TRBV15,-,TRBD2,TRBJ2-1,TGTGCCACCAGCAGAGATTACGGCCGACTAGCGGGAGGGCCTAGGTACAATGAGCAGTTCTTC,CATSRDYGRLAGGPRYNEQFF
TRBV7-3,-,TRBD2,TRBJ2-3,TGTGCCAGCAGCTCGGATGTCCGTGGGACTAGCGGGGGGGCGGCAGATACGCAGTATTTT,CASSSDVRGTSGGAADTQYF
TRBV25-1,-,-,TRBJ2-7,TGTGCCAGCAGTGAACACGGAACCTACGAGCAGTACTTC,CASSEHGTYEQYF
TRBV7-6,-,TRBD1,TRBJ1-3,TGTGCCAGCAGCATTGGGACAGCTACCTCTGGAAACACCATATATTTT,CASSIGTATSGNTIYF
TRBV18,few,-,TRBJ1-6,TGTGCCAGCTCCCCTACACGGCAGGGGAGTTCACCCCTCCACTTT,CASSPTRQGSSPLHF
TRBV20-1,-,-,TRBJ1-6,TGCAGTGCTAGGGATCACTGGAGCTCCTATAATTCACCCCTCCACTTT,CSARDHWSSYNSPLHF
TRBV7-9,-,-,TRBJ1-6,TGTGCCAGCAGCCTGCGAAGGAGCTCCTATAATTCACCCCTCCACTTT,CASSLRRSSYNSPLHF
TRBV27,-,-,TRBJ2-3,TGTGCCAGCAGTTTTACGCTAGCAGATACGCAGTATTTT,CASSFTLADTQYF
TRBV11-2,-,-,TRBJ2-1,TGTGCCAGCAGCTTTGACGGCGACAATGAGCAGTTCTTC,CASSFDGDNEQFF
TRBV7-9,few,-,TRBJ1-1,TGTGCCAGCAGCTTAGTCGGGGTGTCCACTGAAGCTTTCTTT,CASSLVGVSTEAFF
TRBV5-1,once,-,TRBJ2-5,TGCGCCAGCAGCCAGCAGGGACACGGGGAGACCCAGTACTTC,CASSQQGHGETQYF
TRBV5-1,few,-,TRBJ1-2,TGCGCCAGCAGCTTGGGAGAGACTTATGGCTACACCTTC,CASSLGETYGYTF
TRBV6-2/TRBV6-3,-,TRBD2,TRBJ2-3,TGTGCCAGCAGTTTTCTAGCGGGGGGGACTCGCACAGATACGCAGTATTTT,CASSFLAGGTRTDTQYF
TRBV19,-,-,TRBJ2-3,TGTGCCAGTAGTCCCGACAGCTACACAGATACGCAGTATTTT,CASSPDSYTDTQYF
TRBV10-2,-,-,TRBJ2-1,TGCGCCAGCAGCGGGACAGCGGGGGCAGGGGAGCGGTTCTTC,CASSGTAGAGERFF
TRBV6-1,-,-,TRBJ2-1,TGTGCCAGCACCCGCGGACTGGACTATCCCTACAATGAGCAGTTCTTC,CASTRGLDYPYNEQFF
TRBV28,-,-,TRBJ2-3,TGTGCCAGCACGACCTACACAGATACGCAGTATTTT,CASTTYTDTQYF
TRBV20-1,-,TRBD2,TRBJ2-5,TGCAGTGCTAGGGCTAGCGGGGGGGCCGCAGAGACCCAGTACTTC,CSARASGGAAETQYF
TRBV24-1,few,-,TRBJ2-3,TGTGCCACCAGTGAAGGGGGCACAGATACGCAGTATTTT,CATSEGGTDTQYF
TRBV7-2,few,-,TRBJ2-3,TGTGCCAGCAGCTTAGGGGGATTTCTAGATACGCAGTATTTT,CASSLGGFLDTQYF
TRBV6-5,few,-,TRBJ1-5,TGTGCCAGCAGTTACTCGGCCAAGGAGGGAAGCAATCAGCCCCAGCATTTT,CASSYSAKEGSNQPQHF